A selection of T cell receptor beta chains follows, all from one sample in a study of CD8 T cells in ankylosing spondylitis. Using its own MiXCR run on the 5' RACE reads, TCRdb lists one record per CDR3 protein. The sample lists roughly 220,000 distinct CDR3 sequences, about a sixth occurring once. The sample consisted of blood, either unsorted or a sorted T cell fraction (not recorded which). All receptors come from a male donor with ankylosing spondylitis. CDR3s include the opening cysteine and the closing phenylalanine or tryptophan. D genes are given only for firm matches. A clone size is listed for some rows: how often the clone was seen (once, few, many), or a class if it is expanded.

v_call,j_call,d_call,clone_size,cdr3_aa,cdr3_nt
TRBV29-1,TRBJ2-7,TRBD1,-,CSAVGQHSYEQYF,TGCAGCGCCGTGGGACAGCACTCCTACGAGCAGTACTTC
TRBV11-1,TRBJ2-4,TRBD2,few,CASSFSGGADIQYF,TGTGCCAGCAGCTTTAGCGGGGGGGCAGACATTCAGTACTTC
TRBV7-2,TRBJ2-1,-,-,CASSPGDGEQFF,TGTGCCAGCAGCCCAGGGGACGGTGAGCAGTTCTTC
TRBV5-1,TRBJ2-7,TRBD2,few,CASSLAGEGGFYEQYF,TGCGCCAGCAGCTTGGCCGGGGAGGGAGGTTTCTACGAGCAGTACTTC
TRBV11-1,TRBJ2-6,-,-,CASSSSLPGGLSSGANVLTF,TGTGCCAGCAGCTCCAGCCTTCCGGGCGGGTTGAGCTCTGGGGCCAACGTCCTGACTTTC
TRBV19,TRBJ1-1,TRBD1,-,CASSIGTGSEAFF,TGTGCCAGTAGTATAGGGACAGGGTCTGAAGCTTTCTTT
TRBV6-2/TRBV6-3,TRBJ1-5,-,-,CASSLTLTNQPQHF,TGTGCCAGCAGTTTAACCCTAACCAATCAGCCCCAGCATTTT
TRBV6-6,TRBJ2-7,TRBD2,many,CASSYGTSYEQYF,TGTGCCAGCAGTTACGGGACTAGCTACGAGCAGTACTTC
TRBV3-1,TRBJ1-2,TRBD1,few,CASSPGQSFYGYTF,TGTGCCAGCAGCCCGGGACAGTCTTTCTATGGCTACACCTTC
TRBV29-1,TRBJ1-1,-,few,CSVETGKGEAFF,TGCAGCGTTGAAACCGGGAAGGGAGAAGCTTTCTTT
TRBV10-2,TRBJ2-2,TRBD2,-,CASSEWTSTAGELFF,TGCGCCAGCAGTGAATGGACTAGTACTGCCGGGGAGCTGTTTTTT
TRBV24-1,TRBJ2-1,-,few,CATSDSGWGGPNEQFF,TGTGCCACCAGTGACTCCGGATGGGGGGGCCCCAATGAGCAGTTCTTC
TRBV4-3,TRBJ1-3,-,-,CASSQDWDLPGNTIYF,TGCGCCAGCAGCCAAGATTGGGATCTACCTGGAAACACCATATATTTT
TRBV10-3,TRBJ1-3,-,few,CAIRDRNSGNTIYF,TGTGCCATCAGAGACCGGAACTCTGGAAACACCATATATTTT
TRBV7-9,TRBJ2-1,TRBD2,-,CASSGRDYPSSNEQFF,TGTGCCAGCAGCGGTCGGGACTATCCCAGTAGTAATGAGCAGTTCTTC
TRBV29-1,TRBJ2-1,TRBD2,many,CSVEDALLAGAYNEQFF,TGCAGCGTTGAAGATGCCTTACTAGCGGGAGCTTACAATGAGCAGTTCTTC
TRBV7-9,TRBJ2-7,-,-,CASSLERVEEQYF,TGTGCCAGCAGCTTAGAGAGGGTGGAGGAGCAGTACTTC
TRBV29-1,TRBJ2-7,TRBD2,few,CSVEASGNSYEQYF,TGCAGCGTTGAGGCTAGCGGGAATTCCTACGAGCAGTACTTC
TRBV28,TRBJ2-7,-,few,CASSLSGVGGEQYF,TGTGCCAGCAGTTTATCAGGGGTTGGAGGCGAGCAGTACTTC
TRBV5-6,TRBJ1-1,-,many,CASSLAGNTEAFF,TGTGCCAGCAGTTTGGCAGGGAACACTGAAGCTTTCTTT
TRBV10-3,TRBJ1-1,-,-,CAISDLTSGRNTEAFF,TGTGCCATCAGTGATTTGACCTCGGGGAGGAACACTGAAGCTTTCTTT
TRBV11-1,TRBJ1-3,-,few,CASRKEGGAPSSGNTIYF,TGTGCCAGCAGAAAGGAGGGCGGGGCGCCGAGCTCTGGAAACACCATATATTTT
TRBV5-1,TRBJ2-7,-,few,CASSYLQGYEQYF,TGCGCCAGCAGCTATTTACAGGGCTACGAGCAGTACTTC
TRBV6-1,TRBJ2-7,-,-,CASSEFGVFPYEQYF,TGTGCCAGCAGTGAATTTGGGGTCTTCCCCTACGAGCAGTACTTC
TRBV4-1,TRBJ2-1,TRBD2,few,CASSLLLAGGEQFF,TGCGCCAGCAGCCTCCTACTAGCGGGAGGTGAGCAGTTCTTC
TRBV11-1,TRBJ2-5,TRBD2,few,CASSLFSSGDRYQETQYF,TGTGCCAGCAGCTTATTCTCTAGCGGGGACCGCTACCAAGAGACCCAGTACTTC
TRBV29-1,TRBJ2-7,TRBD2,few,CSVVGALAGGHEQYF,TGCAGCGTTGTAGGTGCACTAGCGGGAGGCCACGAGCAGTACTTC
TRBV28,TRBJ2-1,TRBD2,-,CASSFVVLAEDSYNEQFF,TGTGCCAGCAGTTTCGTAGTTCTAGCGGAGGACTCCTACAATGAGCAGTTCTTC
TRBV15,TRBJ2-5,TRBD1,-,CATSRTRGQGEETQYF,TGTGCCACCAGCAGAACAAGAGGACAGGGCGAAGAGACCCAGTACTTC
TRBV25-1,TRBJ2-7,-,many,CASCSGYEQYF,TGTGCCAGCTGTAGTGGCTACGAGCAGTACTTC
TRBV2,TRBJ2-2,TRBD2,few,CASGRLADYTGELFF,TGTGCCAGCGGACGACTAGCGGACTACACCGGGGAGCTGTTTTTT
TRBV6-5,TRBJ2-1,-,-,CASSYLPGSYNEQFF,TGTGCCAGCAGTTACTTGCCAGGGAGCTACAATGAGCAGTTCTTC
TRBV7-9,TRBJ2-1,TRBD2,few,CASSLVPWEGLDEQFF,TGTGCCAGCAGCTTAGTCCCGTGGGAGGGCCTCGATGAGCAGTTCTTC
TRBV7-2,TRBJ1-4,TRBD1,few,CASSLGQVPTNEKLFF,TGTGCCAGCAGCTTGGGACAGGTTCCAACTAATGAAAAACTGTTTTTT
TRBV4-1,TRBJ2-6,-,-,CASSQDRGGANVLTF,TGCGCCAGCAGCCAAGATAGGGGTGGGGCCAACGTCCTGACTTTC
TRBV27,TRBJ2-7,TRBD1,few,CASSSSGTGNEQYF,TGTGCCAGCAGTTCCTCCGGGACAGGGAACGAGCAGTACTTC
TRBV11-2,TRBJ2-4,TRBD2,few,CASSFGTSGKNIQYF,TGTGCCAGCAGCTTCGGGACTAGCGGCAAAAACATTCAGTACTTC
TRBV19,TRBJ2-1,-,many,CASSGSSYNEQFF,TGTGCCAGCAGTGGGAGCTCCTACAATGAGCAGTTCTTC
TRBV2,TRBJ2-1,TRBD2,-,CASSDGLAGGGSYNEQFF,TGTGCCAGCAGTGATGGTCTAGCGGGGGGGGGGTCCTACAATGAGCAGTTCTTC
TRBV7-9,TRBJ2-7,-,few,CASSLVGDTNYEQYF,TGTGCCAGCAGCTTAGTTGGGGACACGAACTACGAGCAGTACTTC